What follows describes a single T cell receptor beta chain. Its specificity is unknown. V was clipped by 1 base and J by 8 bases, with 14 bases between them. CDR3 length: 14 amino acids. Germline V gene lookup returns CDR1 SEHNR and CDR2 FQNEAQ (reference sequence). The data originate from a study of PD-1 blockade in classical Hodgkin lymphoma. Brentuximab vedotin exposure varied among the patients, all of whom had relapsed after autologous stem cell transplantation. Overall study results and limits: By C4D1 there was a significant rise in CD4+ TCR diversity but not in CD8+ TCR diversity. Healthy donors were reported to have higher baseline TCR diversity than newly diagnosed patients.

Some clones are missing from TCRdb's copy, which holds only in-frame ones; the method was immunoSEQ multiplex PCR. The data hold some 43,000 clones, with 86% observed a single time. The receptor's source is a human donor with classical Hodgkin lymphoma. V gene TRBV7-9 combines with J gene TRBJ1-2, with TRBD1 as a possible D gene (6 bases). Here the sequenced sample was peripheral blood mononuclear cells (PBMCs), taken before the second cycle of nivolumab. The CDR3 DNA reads TGTGCCAGCAGCTTAGATACGGGGGCGTCGGGCTACACCTTC. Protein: CASSLDTGASGYTF.